The 20 T cell receptor beta chains listed next were all sequenced from one sample in a study of neurological immune-mediated disorders. TCRdb re-analysed the 5' RACE reads in MiXCR, keeping a single row per CDR3 protein. In the table there are 50,000 to 80,000 distinct CDR3 sequences, around 3.1% of which are singletons. Specimen: PBMCs. The receptors were gathered from a man aged 35-49 years with multiple sclerosis.

This clonotype was counted ten times or more. CDR3 in DNA: TGTGCCAGCAGCTATTGGGCGGGAGAAGAGCAGTACTTC. Protein product: CASSYWAGEEQYF. The chain uses TRBV5-6 and TRBJ2-7; TRBD2 matches at 7 bases. Germline CDR1 reads SGHDT; CDR2 reads YYEEEE. The CDR3 is 13 residues long. After removal of 3 bases from V and 7 bases from J, the junction contained 7 bases not matched to a gene.

V is TRBV20-1 and J is TRBJ2-7, with TRBD1 as a possible D gene (6 bases). Germline lookup yields CDR1 DFQATT and CDR2 SNEGSKA (reference sequence). The CDR3 consists of 14 residues. The ends were cut back, 6 bases at V and 0 bases at J, with 15 bases in the middle. This CDR3 reads CSASNRVRSYEQYF. Written as DNA, the CDR3 is TGCAGTGCCAGCAACAGGGTTCGCTCCTACGAGCAGTACTTC.

This clonotype was observed at least ten times. This CDR3 is CASSLARWPTYEQYF. CDR3 nucleotide sequence: TGTGCCAGCAGCTTAGCTCGGTGGCCAACCTACGAGCAGTACTTC. V is TRBV11-1 and J is TRBJ2-7; unclear D gene. CDR1 is SGHAT, CDR2 FQDESV, per germline (reference sequence). V lost 0 bases and J lost 2, with 11 bases in between. This CDR3 has 15 amino acids.

This clonotype was observed at least ten times. The rearrangement joins TRBV19 to TRBJ2-1; 7 bases agree with TRBD2. Unmatched junction bases numbered 3, after V lost 3 bases and J lost 4 bases. This CDR3 contains 14 residues. CDR1 is LNHDA, CDR2 SQIVND, per germline (reference sequence). The CDR3 spells CASSIQGGYNEQFF. CDR3 nucleotide sequence: TGTGCCAGTAGTATCCAGGGAGGGTACAATGAGCAGTTCTTC. Full variable domain (remainder filled in from reference TRBV19 and TRBJ2-1): DGGITQSPKYLFRKEGQNVTLSCEQNLNHDAMYWYRQDPGQGLRLIYYSQIVNDFQKGDIAEGYSVSREKKESFPLTVTSAQKNPTAFYLCASSIQGGYNEQFFGPGTRLTVL.

This clonotype has ten or more counts. The chain is built from TRBV12-3 or TRBV12-4 and TRBJ2-1; D tentatively reads TRBD1 or TRBD2 (5 bases each). V lost 6 bases, J lost 3 bases, and 18 bases lay in between. This CDR3 is 16 amino acids long. The CDR3 protein is CASSPGTRLFYNEQFF. The CDR3 bases are TGTGCCAGCAGCCCTGGGACGCGGCTCTTCTACAATGAGCAGTTCTTC.

The table lists this clonotype with many counts. The chain combines TRBV7-9 with TRBJ2-2, with unresolved D. Trimming shortened V by 6 bases and J by 7 bases, and 15 bases separated the two germline ends. Per the germline V gene, CDR1 is SEHNR and CDR2 is FQNEAQ (reference sequence). The CDR3 has 14 amino acids. CDR3 nucleotide sequence: TGTGCCAGCAGTCCGACACCTTACGGCGGGGAGCTGTTTTTT. Protein: CASSPTPYGGELFF.

This clonotype came up many times. The chain couples TRBV29-1 to TRBJ2-7; no clear D gene. V dropped 3 bases and J dropped 0 bases, with 12 bases sitting between them. This CDR3 is built from 14 residues. The germline V gene has CDR1 SQVTM and CDR2 ANQGSEA. The CDR3 here is CSVDPYQASYEQYF. For the CDR3, the DNA is TGCAGCGTTGATCCTTACCAGGCCTCCTACGAGCAGTACTTC.

Ten or more counts support this clonotype. CDR3 protein: CASSLGTGDGEQYF. CDR3 nucleotides: TGTGCCAGCAGCTTAGGAACTGGGGACGGCGAGCAGTACTTC. The chain couples TRBV7-9 to TRBJ2-7; D possibly uses TRBD1 or TRBD2 (5 bases each). The CDR3 runs to 14 residues. Trimming stripped 1 base from V and 6 bases from J, with 13 bases between. Germline lookup yields CDR1 SEHNR and CDR2 FQNEAQ (reference sequence).

As to this clonotype: It is likely a read error, because the conserved phenylalanine at the end of the CDR3 is missing. J is TRBJ2-7 and V is TRBV5-1; either TRBD1 or TRBD2 may fit D (5 bases each). Trimming removed 7 bases at V and 2 bases at J, with 16 bases between. The CDR3 contains 14 residues. Germline values: CDR1 SGHRS, CDR2 YFSETQ. The CDR3 sequence: CASRGAEGTYEQYN. CDR3 nucleotide sequence: TGCGCCAGCCGTGGGGCCGAGGGGACCTACGAGCAGTACAAC.

This clonotype was seen many times. The chain has TRBV27 and TRBJ2-1; tentatively, D is TRBD2 (6 bases). From germline, CDR1 is MNHEY and CDR2 SMNVEV (reference sequence). The V end was cut by 6 bases, the J end by 4 bases, with 10 bases between. This CDR3 spans 13 amino acids. The CDR3: CASSWTIYNEQFF. The CDR3 nucleotides are TGTGCCAGCAGCTGGACTATTTACAATGAGCAGTTCTTC.

In its sample, this clonotype was seen many times. This chain uses TRBV5-6 with TRBJ2-7; no clear D gene. The V and J ends lost 4 bases and 2 bases respectively, with 4 bases between them. This CDR3 is built from 11 residues. Germline CDR1 is SGHDT and CDR2 is YYEEEE. The CDR3 DNA is TGTGCCAGCAGCGTTACCTACGAGCAGTACTTC. Translating gives CASSVTYEQYF.

This clonotype was seen repeatedly, ten times or more. The chain combines TRBV20-1 with TRBJ1-1; possible D gene TRBD1, 5 bases. The CDR3 is made up of 11 amino acids. Germline-derived CDR1 and CDR2 are DFQATT and SNEGSKA (reference sequence). V was clipped by 4 bases and J by 10 bases, with 13 bases between them. The CDR3 sequence: CSATQTVAAFF. CDR3 DNA sequence: TGCAGTGCTACCCAGACAGTTGCAGCTTTCTTT.

The J gene is TRBJ1-1, the V gene TRBV7-9; D gene unclear. In germline, CDR1 is SEHNR, CDR2 FQNEAQ (reference sequence). The CDR3 spans 14 residues. The V end lost 1 base, the J end lost 5 bases, and 11 bases lay between the germline ends. The CDR3 nucleotides read TGTGCCAGCAGCTTAGGGACGTCGGGGACTGAAGCTTTCTTT. Its protein is CASSLGTSGTEAFF.

The table lists this clonotype with many counts. V gene TRBV12-3 or TRBV12-4 combines with J gene TRBJ2-1; D gene uncertain. V dropped 3 bases and J dropped 6 bases, with 15 bases sitting between them. This CDR3 comprises 15 residues. The CDR3 loop is CASSLPSLLGNEQFF. CDR3 bases: TGTGCCAGCAGTTTGCCCTCCCTTTTGGGCAATGAGCAGTTCTTC.

This clonotype was observed a few times. The junction shows a germline mismatch at one end, possibly a read error. CDR3 loop: CDSSTLDQPQHF. The CDR3 nucleotides are TGTGACAGCAGTACCTTGGATCAGCCCCAGCATTTT. The chain employs TRBV6-1 and TRBJ1-5; D unclear. Germline CDR1 reads MNHNS; CDR2 reads SASEGT. The CDR3 extends over 12 amino acids.

There are many counts of this clonotype. The V and J genes are TRBV20-1 and TRBJ2-1; 8 bases are a match to TRBD2. The trim removed 4 bases at V and 9 bases at J, leaving 11 bases unmatched. The CDR3 is 14 amino acids. The germline CDR1 and CDR2 sequences are DFQATT and SNEGSKA (reference sequence). The CDR3 DNA is TGCAGTGCTACCCAGCGGGGGAGGCTCGGTGAGCAGTTCTTC. It yields the protein CSATQRGRLGEQFF.

The sample holds many counts of this clonotype. V gene TRBV5-1 combines with J gene TRBJ2-3, with TRBD2 matching over 10 bases. Trimming cost V 6 bases and J 2 bases; bases outside gene matches: 12. The CDR3 covers 17 residues. CDR1 is SGHRS and CDR2 is YFSETQ in the germline V gene. CDR3 sequence reads: CASTLRGSGGPTDTQYF. The CDR3 DNA follows: TGCGCCAGCACCCTTAGAGGTAGCGGGGGGCCCACAGATACGCAGTATTTT. Looking up the rest from reference TRBV5-1 and TRBJ2-3 gives the full variable domain: KAGVTQTPRYLIKTRGQQVTLSCSPISGHRSVSWYQQTPGQGLQFLFEYFSETQRNKGNFPGRFSGRQFSNSRSEMNVSTLELGDSALYLCASTLRGSGGPTDTQYFGPGTRLTVL.

This clonotype was seen many times. J is TRBJ1-2 and V is TRBV6-5; possibly TRBD1 for D (6 bases). Germline CDR1 is MNHEY and CDR2 is SVGAGI. The germline V and J ends were trimmed by 2 bases and 2 bases, with 12 bases remaining between them. This CDR3 is 15 amino acids long. CDR3 protein: CASSYVAGANYGYTF. CDR3 nucleotide sequence: TGTGCCAGCAGTTACGTTGCAGGGGCGAACTATGGCTACACCTTC.

In this sample, this clonotype turned up many times. The chain employs TRBV5-1 and TRBJ2-1; 16 nucleotides line up with TRBD2. Unmatched junction bases numbered 16, after V lost 4 bases and J lost 9 bases. The germline V gene has CDR1 SGHRS and CDR2 YFSETQ. This CDR3 spans 19 amino acids. CDR3 coding DNA: TGCGCCAGCAGCCGGTCGGGGACTAGCGGGAGGGTCGGTTCCGGTGAGCAGTTCTTC. Translation: CASSRSGTSGRVGSGEQFF.

This clonotype was detected ten times or more. The chain carries TRBV5-1 and TRBJ2-1, with TRBD2 as a possible D gene (7 bases). The CDR3 has 14 residues. The germline V gene encodes CDR1 SGHRS and CDR2 YFSETQ. V lost 3 bases, J lost 5 bases, and 12 bases lay in between. CDR3: CASSWGGADNEQFF. CDR3 DNA: TGCGCCAGCAGCTGGGGGGGGGCGGACAATGAGCAGTTCTTC.